One and the same sample provided the 31 T cell receptor beta chains below, sequenced in a study of T cells in tuberculosis. Time point denoted: new active TB diagnosis, blood taken before or within 7 days of starting treatment. This table comes from immunoSEQ multiplex PCR, and its TCRdb copy is limited to in-frame clones, with some not included. This sample has tens of thousands of clones, with roughly 84% found just once. The input for sequencing was PBMCs, taken at tuberculosis diagnosis. The receptors here all came from an adult with tuberculosis.

The chain couples TRBV7-2 to TRBJ2-3, with D perhaps matching TRBD2 (6 bases). CDR1 is SGHTA, CDR2 FQGNSA, per germline. This CDR3 spans 13 amino acids. Trimming removed 6 bases at V and 2 bases at J, with 9 bases between. DNA for the CDR3: TGTGCCAGCAGATGGGACTCCACAGATACGCAGTATTTT. Amino acid sequence: CASRWDSTDTQYF.

The chain uses TRBV10-3 and TRBJ1-2; D may be TRBD1 (5 bases). Germline V gene sequence: CDR1 ENHRY, CDR2 SYGVKD. V lost 10 bases, J lost 6 bases, and 12 bases lay in between. This CDR3 spans 11 amino acids. CDR3 nucleotide sequence: TGTGCCACCCTCGAAGGGGATGGCTACACCTTC. It yields the protein CATLEGDGYTF.

This chain joins TRBV9 and TRBJ1-5, with TRBD1 matching 7 bases. Germline CDR1 is SGDLS and CDR2 is YYNGEE. The CDR3 has 14 residues. J lost 4 bases, V lost 2 bases, and 3 bases had no gene match. In DNA, the CDR3 is TGTGCCAGCAGCGTCGGGACAGATAATCAGCCCCAGCATTTT. This sequence encodes CASSVGTDNQPQHF.

This sequence joins TRBV6-6 and TRBJ1-1; D is ambiguous. The germline CDR1 and CDR2 sequences are MNHNY and SVGAGI (reference sequence). The V end lost 7 bases, the J end lost 1 base, and 13 bases lay between the germline ends. CDR3 length: 14 amino acids. DNA of the CDR3: TGTGCCAGCATCTATGCTCTCACGAACACTGAAGCTTTCTTT. It yields the protein CASIYALTNTEAFF.

J is TRBJ2-1 and V is TRBV11-2, with TRBD2 matching over 9 bases. The CDR3 loop spans 15 amino acids. In germline, CDR1 is SGHAT, CDR2 FQNNGV. The V gene end was trimmed by 5 bases and the J gene end by 7 bases; junction bases not matched to a gene: 9. This CDR3 reads CASSHEREVLNEQFF. The DNA of the CDR3 is TGTGCCAGCAGCCACGAGCGGGAGGTTCTTAATGAGCAGTTCTTC.

This rearrangement joins TRBV4-1 to TRBJ1-1; D perhaps matches TRBD1 (6 bases). V shed 6 bases and J shed 0 bases, with 14 bases lying between them. From germline, CDR1 is MGHRA and CDR2 YSYEKL. The CDR3 has 15 amino acids. CDR3 nucleotide sequence: TGCGCCAGCAGACCCGGACAGATCATGAACACTGAAGCTTTCTTT. It yields the protein CASRPGQIMNTEAFF.

This chain connects TRBV6-5 to TRBJ2-5, with TRBD2 identical over 7 bases. Germline CDR1 and CDR2: MNHEY and SVGAGI. The V segment lost 8 bases and the J segment 4 bases; nucleotides outside the gene matches: 13. The CDR3 is 15 residues long. For the CDR3, the DNA is TGTGCCAGCTTTCCCCGGGGAGGGGTTCTAGAGACCCAGTACTTC. Its translation: CASFPRGGVLETQYF.

This chain links TRBV6-5 with TRBJ2-7; no firm D call. The CDR3 is 14 amino acids. The germline V gene encodes CDR1 MNHEY and CDR2 SVGAGI. Trimming removed 3 bases from V and 2 bases from J, with 11 bases in between. Here the CDR3 reads CASSYQAWAYEQYF. Here the CDR3 DNA reads TGTGCCAGCAGTTATCAGGCGTGGGCCTACGAGCAGTACTTC.

J is TRBJ1-5 and V is TRBV4-1; D not certain. Looked up from germline, CDR1 is MGHRA and CDR2 is YSYEKL. V was pared by 0 bases and J by 10 bases, with 13 bases between. The CDR3 has 14 amino acids. CDR3 in amino acids: CASSQDISGRPQHF. The CDR3 DNA reads TGCGCCAGCAGCCAAGATATAAGCGGTAGACCCCAGCATTTT.

The rearrangement links TRBV6-5 to TRBJ2-7, with TRBD1 matching over 8 bases. Germline CDR1 MNHEY, CDR2 SVGAGI. V gave up 2 bases and J gave up 3 bases; unmatched junction bases: 6. The CDR3 spans 15 residues. Here the CDR3 DNA reads TGTGCCAGCAGTTACGACTTAGGACAGGGCTACGAGCAGTACTTC. As protein: CASSYDLGQGYEQYF.

The rearrangement links TRBV30 to TRBJ1-1; D remains ambiguous. V dropped 6 bases and J dropped 8 bases, with 13 bases sitting between them. The germline CDR1 and CDR2 sequences are GTSNPN and SVGIG (reference sequence). CDR3 length: 11 residues. The CDR3 spells CACEGFREAFF. CDR3 bases: TGTGCCTGTGAGGGATTTCGGGAAGCTTTCTTT.

A few counts support this clone. The chain carries TRBV29-1 and TRBJ2-1; TRBD2 is a possible D gene (5 bases). Trimming removed 8 bases at V and 12 bases at J, with 23 bases between. Germline CDR1 SQVTM, CDR2 ANQGSEA. This CDR3 spans 13 amino acids. As DNA, the CDR3 is TGCAGCTGTTACTGGCAACGGGTACGGGGGCAGTTCTTC. It translates to CSCYWQRVRGQFF.

The chain is built from TRBV6-5 and TRBJ1-2; D not certain. CDR1 is MNHEY and CDR2 is SVGAGI in the germline V gene. This CDR3 is built from 12 residues. The V end lost 7 bases, the J end lost 0 bases, and 6 bases lay between the germline ends. The CDR3 region has the DNA TGTGCCAGCATGGAGACTAACTATGGCTACACCTTC. Its translation is CASMETNYGYTF.

V gene TRBV4-1 combines with J gene TRBJ2-1, with a possible D match to TRBD1 (6 bases). This CDR3 has 15 amino acids. Trimming stripped 1 base from V and 8 bases from J, with 15 bases between. The germline V gene has CDR1 MGHRA and CDR2 YSYEKL. The CDR3 sequence: CASSQGKGESDEQFF. The CDR3 nucleotides read TGCGCCAGCAGCCAAGGGAAGGGGGAAAGCGATGAGCAGTTCTTC.

In its sample, this clone was seen a few times. The V and J genes are TRBV6-1 and TRBJ2-3; TRBD2 might be the D (5 bases). V lost 4 bases and J 4 bases, leaving 12 bases between the germline ends. This CDR3 comprises 14 residues. Germline V gene sequence: CDR1 MNHNS, CDR2 SASEGT. The CDR3 here is CASSGQSGADTQYF. The CDR3 DNA sequence: TGTGCCAGCAGTGGGCAGTCCGGGGCAGATACGCAGTATTTT.

V and J are TRBV30 and TRBJ1-1, with a tentative D call TRBD1 (5 bases). Germline CDR1 GTSNPN, CDR2 SVGIG (reference sequence). The ends were cut back, 2 bases at V and 1 base at J, with 8 bases in the middle. This CDR3 comprises 13 residues. In DNA form, the CDR3 reads TGTGCCTGGAGTTCGGACAAGAACACTGAAGCTTTCTTT. Protein sequence: CAWSSDKNTEAFF.

The count of this clone is one. The chain couples TRBV28 to TRBJ1-2, with D tentatively TRBD1 (6 bases). The germline V gene has CDR1 MDHEN and CDR2 SYDVKM. Between the trimmed V and J ends, which lost 5 bases and 2 bases, there was a span of 21 bases. The CDR3 length is 17 residues. The CDR3 region is CASSPVGGGYGNYGYTF. Here the CDR3 DNA reads TGTGCCAGCAGTCCCGTTGGGGGGGGCTACGGCAACTATGGCTACACCTTC.

This chain links TRBV2 with TRBJ2-5, with 7 bases matching TRBD1. CDR3 length: 17 amino acids. Germline V gives CDR1 SNHLY, CDR2 FYNNEI. The V and J ends lost 5 bases and 0 bases, in that order; junction bases with no gene match: 12. The CDR3 DNA is TGTGCCAGCAGTCGCGGACAGGCCGATCAGTACCAAGAGACCCAGTACTTC. Amino acid sequence: CASSRGQADQYQETQYF.

This clone was seen just once. The chain has TRBV13 and TRBJ1-4; D remains unclear. In germline, CDR1 is PRHDT, CDR2 FYEKMQ (reference sequence). V was trimmed by 0 bases and J by 6 bases, leaving 5 bases between them. The CDR3 is made up of 13 amino acids. In nucleotides, the CDR3 is TGTGCCAGCAGCTTAGGGGCAGATGAAAAACTGTTTTTT. This sequence encodes CASSLGADEKLFF.

This clone was recorded once. V gene TRBV6-1 combines with J gene TRBJ1-1, with no clear D. V was clipped by 2 bases and J by 4 bases, with 14 bases between them. Germline values: CDR1 MNHNS, CDR2 SASEGT. The CDR3 loop spans 15 amino acids. For the CDR3, the DNA is TGTGCCAGCAGTGAATATCGGGGAATGAGCACTGAAGCTTTCTTT. Its protein is CASSEYRGMSTEAFF.

CDR3 nucleotides: TGTGCCAGCGGTGATTGGTGGAGCTCTGGGGCCAACGTCCTGACTTTC. This gives the protein CASGDWWSSGANVLTF. The V and J genes are TRBV5-5 and TRBJ2-6; D gene ambiguous. This CDR3 comprises 16 residues. Trimming stripped 7 bases from V and 0 bases from J, with 14 bases between. Germline V gene data show CDR1 as SGHKS and CDR2 as YYEKEE (reference sequence).

The V and J genes are TRBV29-1 and TRBJ2-1; D is possibly TRBD1 (6 bases). The germline gives CDR1 SQVTM, CDR2 ANQGSEA. The CDR3 spans 12 residues. Trimming took off 5 bases at V and 7 bases at J, with 12 bases between the two ends. In nucleotides, the CDR3 is TGCAGCGTTCTCCCACAGGGTAATGAGCAGTTCTTC. Translation: CSVLPQGNEQFF.

This clone was observed once. The V and J genes are TRBV11-2 and TRBJ2-1; 11 bases agree with TRBD1. The CDR3 covers 14 residues. Per germline, CDR1 SGHAT and CDR2 FQNNGV. Unmatched junction bases numbered 7, after V lost 5 bases and J lost 10 bases. CDR3 sequence: CASSRDRGVREQFF. CDR3 in DNA: TGTGCCAGCAGCAGGGACAGGGGGGTTCGGGAGCAGTTCTTC.

V is TRBV9 and J is TRBJ2-1; 15 nucleotides agree with TRBD2. The V gene end was trimmed by 0 bases and the J gene end by 9 bases; junction bases not matched to a gene: 7. CDR3 length: 17 amino acids. From germline, CDR1 is SGDLS and CDR2 YYNGEE. The DNA of the CDR3 is TGTGCCAGCAGCGTAGAAAGCTGGACTAGCGGGAGGGGTGAGCAGTTCTTC. It yields the protein CASSVESWTSGRGEQFF.

V usage is TRBV19 and J usage is TRBJ1-3; D unclear. V was cut by 7 bases and J by 0 bases, with 16 bases left in between. Germline V gives CDR1 LNHDA, CDR2 SQIVND (reference sequence). The CDR3 extends over 16 amino acids. CDR3 sequence (DNA): TGTGCCAGTACCCAACTTCGTGGGAGCTCTGGAAACACCATATATTTT. It is translated as CASTQLRGSSGNTIYF.

CDR3 sequence reads: CASSLDSARYFF. The CDR3 nucleotides are TGTGCCAGCAGCTTAGACTCCGCCCGTTACTTCTTC. The V and J genes are TRBV7-9 and TRBJ2-1; D unclear. This CDR3 has 12 amino acids. The V gene lost 1 base and the J gene lost 16 bases, with 14 bases spanning the gap. Germline V gene data show CDR1 as SEHNR and CDR2 as FQNEAQ (reference sequence).

The chain couples TRBV10-1 to TRBJ1-1; no firm D call. This CDR3 region has 12 residues. The V gene's germline CDR1 is WNHNN and CDR2 SYGVQD (reference sequence). Trimming took off 2 bases at V and 7 bases at J, with 8 bases between the two ends. CDR3 nucleotide sequence: TGCGCCAGCAGTGAGGTCCGGGGTGAAGCTTTCTTT. Its translation: CASSEVRGEAFF.

CDR3 in amino acids: CASSSQLITTSGNTIYF. As DNA, the CDR3 is TGTGCCAGCAGCTCACAACTAATAACAACCTCTGGAAACACCATATATTTT. The chain couples TRBV5-5 to TRBJ1-3; D not resolved. Germline loops: CDR1 SGHKS, CDR2 YYEKEE (reference sequence). V dropped 3 bases and J dropped 0 bases, with 16 bases sitting between them. The CDR3 sequence is 17 residues long.

This chain links TRBV30 with TRBJ1-3; D is unresolved. Germline V gene sequence: CDR1 GTSNPN, CDR2 SVGIG (reference sequence). CDR3 length: 13 amino acids. V lost 1 base and J lost 1, with 5 bases in between. In DNA form, the CDR3 reads TGTGCCTGGAGTGCCATTTCTGGAAACACCATATATTTT. This sequence encodes CAWSAISGNTIYF.

This clone has a handful of counts. The V and J genes are TRBV28 and TRBJ1-4; 9 nucleotides align to TRBD1. The junction had 5 bases not matched to a gene; V was cut back by 1 base and J by 8 bases. CDR3 size: 15 residues. Germline CDR1 and CDR2: MDHEN and SYDVKM. The CDR3 spells CASSLLTGGKEKLFF. CDR3 sequence (DNA): TGTGCCAGCAGTTTATTAACAGGGGGCAAGGAAAAACTGTTTTTT.

The chain is built from TRBV7-2 and TRBJ2-3; the match to TRBD2 covers 13 bases. Per the germline V gene, CDR1 is SGHTA and CDR2 is FQGNSA. The CDR3 is 15 residues long. With 3 bases clipped from V and 5 bases from J, the junction kept 2 bases outside the gene matches. CDR3 protein: CASSLGLAGKDTQYF. The CDR3 region has the DNA TGTGCCAGCAGCTTGGGACTAGCGGGAAAAGATACGCAGTATTTT.